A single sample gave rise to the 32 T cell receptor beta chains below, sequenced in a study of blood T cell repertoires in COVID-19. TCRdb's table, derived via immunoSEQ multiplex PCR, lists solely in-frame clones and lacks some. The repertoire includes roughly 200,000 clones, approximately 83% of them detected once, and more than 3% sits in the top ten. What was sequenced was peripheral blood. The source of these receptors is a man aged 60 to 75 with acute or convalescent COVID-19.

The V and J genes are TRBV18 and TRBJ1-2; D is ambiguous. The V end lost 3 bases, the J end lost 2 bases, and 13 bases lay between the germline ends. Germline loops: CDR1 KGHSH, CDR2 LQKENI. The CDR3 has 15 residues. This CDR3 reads CASSPAAGINYGYTF. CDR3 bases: TGTGCCAGCTCACCCGCCGCGGGTATCAACTATGGCTACACCTTC. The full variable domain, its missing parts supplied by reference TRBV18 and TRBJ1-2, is NAGVMQNPRHLVRRRGQEARLRCSPMKGHSHVYWYRQLPEEGLKFMVYLQKENIIDESGMPKERFSAEFPKEGPSILRIQQVVRGDSAAYFCASSPAAGINYGYTFGSGTRLTVV.

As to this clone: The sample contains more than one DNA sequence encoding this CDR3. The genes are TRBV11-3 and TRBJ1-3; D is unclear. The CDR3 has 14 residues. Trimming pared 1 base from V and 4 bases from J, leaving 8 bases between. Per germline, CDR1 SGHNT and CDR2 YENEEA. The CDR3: CASSLGGSGNTIYF. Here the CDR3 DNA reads TGTGCCAGCAGCTTAGGCGGGTCCGGAAACACCATATATTTT.

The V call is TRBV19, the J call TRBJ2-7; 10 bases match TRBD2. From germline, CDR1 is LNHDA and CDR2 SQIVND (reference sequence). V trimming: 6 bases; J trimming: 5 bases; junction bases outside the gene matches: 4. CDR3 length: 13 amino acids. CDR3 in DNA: TGTGCCAGTAGCCTAGCGGGAGTCGACGAGCAGTACTTC. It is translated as CASSLAGVDEQYF.

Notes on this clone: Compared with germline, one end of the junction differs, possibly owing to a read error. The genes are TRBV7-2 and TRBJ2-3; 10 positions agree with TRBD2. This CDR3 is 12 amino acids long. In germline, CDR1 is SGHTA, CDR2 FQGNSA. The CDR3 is CASSFPGTSAFF. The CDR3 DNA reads TGTGCCAGCAGCTTCCCCGGGACTAGCGCTTTTTTT.

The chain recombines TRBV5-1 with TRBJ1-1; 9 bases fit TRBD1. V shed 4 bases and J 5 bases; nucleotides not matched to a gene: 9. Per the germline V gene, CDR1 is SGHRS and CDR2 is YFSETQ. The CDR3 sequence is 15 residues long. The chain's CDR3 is CASSPRTGEGTEAFF. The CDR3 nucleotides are TGCGCCAGCAGCCCGCGGACAGGGGAGGGGACTGAAGCTTTCTTT. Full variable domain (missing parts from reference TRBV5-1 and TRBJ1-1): KAGVTQTPRYLIKTRGQQVTLSCSPISGHRSVSWYQQTPGQGLQFLFEYFSETQRNKGNFPGRFSGRQFSNSRSEMNVSTLELGDSALYLCASSPRTGEGTEAFFGQGTRLTVV.

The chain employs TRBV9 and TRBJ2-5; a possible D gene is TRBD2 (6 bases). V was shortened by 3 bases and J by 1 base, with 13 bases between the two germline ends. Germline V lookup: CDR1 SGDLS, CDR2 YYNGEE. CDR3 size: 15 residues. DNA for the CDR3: TGTGCCAGCAGCGCATCGGAGGGGCTCCAAGAGACCCAGTACTTC. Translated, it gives CASSASEGLQETQYF. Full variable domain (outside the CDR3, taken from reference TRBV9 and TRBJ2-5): DSGVTQTPKHLITATGQRVTLRCSPRSGDLSVYWYQQSLDQGLQFLIQYYNGEERAKGNILERFSAQQFPDLHSELNLSSLELGDSALYFCASSASEGLQETQYFGPGTRLLVL.

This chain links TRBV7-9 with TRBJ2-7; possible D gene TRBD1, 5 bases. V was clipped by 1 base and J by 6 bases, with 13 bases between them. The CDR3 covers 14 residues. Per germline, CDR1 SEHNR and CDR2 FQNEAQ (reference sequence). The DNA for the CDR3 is TGTGCCAGCAGCTTAGTTTTCATTGGGGCCGAGCAGTACTTC. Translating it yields CASSLVFIGAEQYF.

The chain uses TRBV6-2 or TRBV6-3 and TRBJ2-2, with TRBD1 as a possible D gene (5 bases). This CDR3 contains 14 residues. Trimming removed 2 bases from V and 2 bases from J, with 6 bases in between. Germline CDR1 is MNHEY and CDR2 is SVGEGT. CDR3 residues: CASSYGANTGELFF. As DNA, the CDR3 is TGTGCCAGCAGTTACGGGGCCAACACCGGGGAGCTGTTTTTT.

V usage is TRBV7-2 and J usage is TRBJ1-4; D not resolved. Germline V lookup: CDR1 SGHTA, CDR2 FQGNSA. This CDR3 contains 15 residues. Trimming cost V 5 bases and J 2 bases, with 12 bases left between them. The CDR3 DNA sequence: TGTGCCAGCAGCCTGTGGAGGGCGACTAATGAAAAACTGTTTTTT. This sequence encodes CASSLWRATNEKLFF.

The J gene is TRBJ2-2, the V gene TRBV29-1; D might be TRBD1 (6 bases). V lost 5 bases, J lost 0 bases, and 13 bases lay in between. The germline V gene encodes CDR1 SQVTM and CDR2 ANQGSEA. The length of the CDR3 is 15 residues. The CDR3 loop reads CSVRTGSANTGELFF. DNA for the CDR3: TGCAGCGTTCGTACAGGGAGCGCGAACACCGGGGAGCTGTTTTTT.

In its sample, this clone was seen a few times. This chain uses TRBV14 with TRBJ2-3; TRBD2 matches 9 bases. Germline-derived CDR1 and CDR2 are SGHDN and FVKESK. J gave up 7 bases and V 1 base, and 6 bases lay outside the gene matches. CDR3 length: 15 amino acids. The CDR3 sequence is CASSQGTSEFNTQYF. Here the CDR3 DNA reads TGTGCCAGCAGCCAAGGGACTAGCGAGTTCAATACGCAGTATTTT.

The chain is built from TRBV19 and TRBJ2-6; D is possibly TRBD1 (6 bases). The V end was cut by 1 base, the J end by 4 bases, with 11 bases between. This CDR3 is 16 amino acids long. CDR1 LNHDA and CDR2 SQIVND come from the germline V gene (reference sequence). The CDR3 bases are TGTGCCAGTAGTATAGGTCCAGGGGCCGGGGCCAACGTCCTGACTTTC. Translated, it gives CASSIGPGAGANVLTF.

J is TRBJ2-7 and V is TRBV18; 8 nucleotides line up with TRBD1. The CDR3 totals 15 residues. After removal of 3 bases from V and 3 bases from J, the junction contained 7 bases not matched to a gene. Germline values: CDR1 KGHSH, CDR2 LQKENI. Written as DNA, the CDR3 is TGTGCCAGCTCACCGTACCGGGACAGGAACTACGAGCAGTACTTC. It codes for CASSPYRDRNYEQYF.

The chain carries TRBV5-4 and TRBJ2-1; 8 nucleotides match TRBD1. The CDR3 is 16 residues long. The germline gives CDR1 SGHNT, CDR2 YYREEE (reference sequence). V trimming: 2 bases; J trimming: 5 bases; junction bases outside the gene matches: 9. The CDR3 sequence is CASSFTRGQIHNEQFF. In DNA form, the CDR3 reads TGTGCCAGCAGCTTCACCAGGGGGCAGATCCACAATGAGCAGTTCTTC.

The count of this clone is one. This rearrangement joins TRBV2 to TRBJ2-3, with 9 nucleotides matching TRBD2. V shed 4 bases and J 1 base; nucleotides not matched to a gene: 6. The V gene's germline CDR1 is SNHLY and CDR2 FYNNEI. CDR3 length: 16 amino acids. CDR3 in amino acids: CASSGLAGVGTDTQYF. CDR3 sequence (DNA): TGTGCCAGCAGTGGGTTAGCGGGAGTCGGCACAGATACGCAGTATTTT.

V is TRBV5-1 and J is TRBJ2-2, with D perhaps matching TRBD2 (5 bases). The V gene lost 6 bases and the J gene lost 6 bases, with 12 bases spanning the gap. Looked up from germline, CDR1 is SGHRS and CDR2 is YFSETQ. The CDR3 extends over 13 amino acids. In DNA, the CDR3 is TGCGCCAGCACCCCCGGGGTCCCCGGGGAGCTGTTTTTT. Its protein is CASTPGVPGELFF. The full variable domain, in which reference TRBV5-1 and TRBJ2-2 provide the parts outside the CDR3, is KAGVTQTPRYLIKTRGQQVTLSCSPISGHRSVSWYQQTPGQGLQFLFEYFSETQRNKGNFPGRFSGRQFSNSRSEMNVSTLELGDSALYLCASTPGVPGELFFGEGSRLTVL.

CDR3 nucleotides: TGTGCCAGTAGTATAGTTGAGCGGACCTCCTACAATGAGCAGTTCTTC. Protein sequence: CASSIVERTSYNEQFF. The chain employs TRBV19 and TRBJ2-1, with a possible D match to TRBD2 (5 bases). Per germline, CDR1 LNHDA and CDR2 SQIVND (reference sequence). The CDR3 loop spans 16 amino acids. Trimming removed 1 base at V and 0 bases at J, with 10 bases between.

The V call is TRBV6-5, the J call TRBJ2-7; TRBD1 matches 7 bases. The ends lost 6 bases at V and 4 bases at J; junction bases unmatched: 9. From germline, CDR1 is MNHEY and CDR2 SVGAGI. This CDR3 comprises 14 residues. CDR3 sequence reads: CASRGGQAGYEQYF. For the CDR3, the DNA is TGTGCCAGCAGAGGAGGACAGGCAGGATACGAGCAGTACTTC.

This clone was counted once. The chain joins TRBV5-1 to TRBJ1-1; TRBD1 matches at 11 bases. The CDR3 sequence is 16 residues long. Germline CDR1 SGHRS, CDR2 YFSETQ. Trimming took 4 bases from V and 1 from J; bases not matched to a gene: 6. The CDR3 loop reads CASSTGDRGRNTEAFF. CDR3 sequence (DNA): TGCGCCAGCAGCACAGGGGACAGGGGGAGGAACACTGAAGCTTTCTTT.

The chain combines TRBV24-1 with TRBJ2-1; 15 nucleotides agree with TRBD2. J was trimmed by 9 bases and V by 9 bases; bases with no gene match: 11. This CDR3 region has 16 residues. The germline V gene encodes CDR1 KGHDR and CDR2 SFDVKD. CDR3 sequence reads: CATSGGLAGGLGEQFF. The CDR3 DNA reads TGTGCCACCTCCGGGGGACTAGCGGGAGGATTGGGTGAGCAGTTCTTC.

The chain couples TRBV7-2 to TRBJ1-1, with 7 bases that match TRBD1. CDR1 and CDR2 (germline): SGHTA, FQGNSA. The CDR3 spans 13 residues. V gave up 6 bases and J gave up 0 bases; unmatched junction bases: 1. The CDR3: CASRGQMNTEAFF. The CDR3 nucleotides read TGTGCCAGCAGGGGACAGATGAACACTGAAGCTTTCTTT.

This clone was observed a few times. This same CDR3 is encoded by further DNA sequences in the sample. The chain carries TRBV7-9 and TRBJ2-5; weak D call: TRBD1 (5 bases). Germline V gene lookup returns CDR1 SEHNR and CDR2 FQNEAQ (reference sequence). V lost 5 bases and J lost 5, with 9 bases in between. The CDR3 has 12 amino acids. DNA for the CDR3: TGTGCCAGCAGCCCAAAGGGGGAGACCCAGTACTTC. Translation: CASSPKGETQYF.

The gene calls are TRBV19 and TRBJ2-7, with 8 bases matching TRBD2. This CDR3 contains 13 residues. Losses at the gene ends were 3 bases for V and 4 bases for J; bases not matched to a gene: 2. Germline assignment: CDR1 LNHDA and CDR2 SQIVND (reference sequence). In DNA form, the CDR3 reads TGTGCCAGTAGTATCACTAGCGGATACGAGCAGTACTTC. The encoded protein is CASSITSGYEQYF. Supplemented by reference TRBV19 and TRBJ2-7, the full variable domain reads DGGITQSPKYLFRKEGQNVTLSCEQNLNHDAMYWYRQDPGQGLRLIYYSQIVNDFQKGDIAEGYSVSREKKESFPLTVTSAQKNPTAFYLCASSITSGYEQYFGPGTRLTVT.

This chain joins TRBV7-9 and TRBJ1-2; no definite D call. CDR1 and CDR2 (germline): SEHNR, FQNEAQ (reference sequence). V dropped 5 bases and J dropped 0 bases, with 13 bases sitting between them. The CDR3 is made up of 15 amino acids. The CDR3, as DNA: TGTGCCAGCAGCCGATCCGGCGGGTCTAACTATGGCTACACCTTC. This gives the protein CASSRSGGSNYGYTF.

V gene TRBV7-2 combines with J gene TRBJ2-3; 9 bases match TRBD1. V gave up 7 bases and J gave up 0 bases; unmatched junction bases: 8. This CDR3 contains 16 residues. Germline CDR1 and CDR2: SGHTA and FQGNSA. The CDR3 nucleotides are TGTGCCAGCAACTACGTCGGGACAGGGAGCACAGATACGCAGTATTTT. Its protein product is CASNYVGTGSTDTQYF.

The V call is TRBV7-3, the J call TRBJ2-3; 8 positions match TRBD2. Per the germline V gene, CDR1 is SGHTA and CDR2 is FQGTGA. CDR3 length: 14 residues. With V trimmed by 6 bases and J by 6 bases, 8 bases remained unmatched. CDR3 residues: CASSPGLGHDTQYF. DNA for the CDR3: TGTGCCAGCAGTCCGGGACTAGGGCATGATACGCAGTATTTT.

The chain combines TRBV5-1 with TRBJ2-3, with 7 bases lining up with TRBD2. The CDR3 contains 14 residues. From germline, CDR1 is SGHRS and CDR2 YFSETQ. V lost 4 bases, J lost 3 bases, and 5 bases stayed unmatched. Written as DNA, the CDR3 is TGCGCCAGCAGCGCAGGGACTACTACAGATACGCAGTATTTT. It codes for CASSAGTTTDTQYF.

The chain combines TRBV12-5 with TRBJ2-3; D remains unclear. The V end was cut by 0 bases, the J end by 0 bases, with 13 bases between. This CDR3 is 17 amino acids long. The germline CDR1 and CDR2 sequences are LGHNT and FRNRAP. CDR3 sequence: CASGLVPVRVSTDTQYF. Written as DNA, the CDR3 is TGTGCTAGTGGTTTGGTACCTGTCCGGGTTAGCACAGATACGCAGTATTTT.

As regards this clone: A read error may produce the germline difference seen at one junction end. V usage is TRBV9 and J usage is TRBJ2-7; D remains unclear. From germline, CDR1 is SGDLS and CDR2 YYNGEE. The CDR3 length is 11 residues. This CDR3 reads CVSSVYNEQYF. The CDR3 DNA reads TGTGTCAGCAGCGTTTATAACGAGCAGTACTTC. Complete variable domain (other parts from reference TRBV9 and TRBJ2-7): DSGVTQTPKHLITATGQRVTLRCSPRSGDLSVYWYQQSLDQGLQFLIQYYNGEERAKGNILERFSAQQFPDLHSELNLSSLELGDSALYFCVSSVYNEQYFGPGTRLTVT.

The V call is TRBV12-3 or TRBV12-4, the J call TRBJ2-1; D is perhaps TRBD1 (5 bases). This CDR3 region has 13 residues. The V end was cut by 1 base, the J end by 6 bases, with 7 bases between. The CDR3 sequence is CASSLDRINEQFF. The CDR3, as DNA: TGTGCCAGCAGTTTAGACAGGATCAATGAGCAGTTCTTC.

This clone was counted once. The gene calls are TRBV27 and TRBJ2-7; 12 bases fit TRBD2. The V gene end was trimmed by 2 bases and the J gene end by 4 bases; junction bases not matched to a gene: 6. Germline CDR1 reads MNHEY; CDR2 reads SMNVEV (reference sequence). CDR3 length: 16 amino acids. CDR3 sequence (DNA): TGTGCCAGCAGTTTACTCCTAGCGGGAGGGCAGTACGAGCAGTACTTC. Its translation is CASSLLLAGGQYEQYF.

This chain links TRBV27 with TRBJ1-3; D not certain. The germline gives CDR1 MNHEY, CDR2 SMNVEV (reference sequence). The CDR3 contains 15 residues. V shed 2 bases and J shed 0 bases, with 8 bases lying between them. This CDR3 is CASSLRGNSGNTIYF. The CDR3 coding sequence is TGTGCCAGCAGTTTAAGAGGGAACTCTGGAAACACCATATATTTT.